This T cell receptor beta chain was recovered during a study of shared clonotypes between healthy human individuals. Deep was the level used in running the assay. Using approximately 200 ng DNA, 32,000 or so T cell genomes, the sorted-subset replicate PCRs were run. TCRdb keeps only in-frame clones here, not all; method: immunoSEQ multiplex PCR. The sample contains a few million clones, 90% to 95% of which appear only once. CD45RA+ naive and CD45RA-negative memory subsets were separated from CD4+ cells. Points from the study as a whole: Across a few donors, naive CD4 shared about 5%, naive CD8 3.5% to 4%, memory CD4 2% to 2.5%, memory CD8 under 0.5%.

Details on this clone: Antigen: not known.

The J segment lost 4 bases and the V segment lost 0 bases, leaving 4 bases of the junction unmatched. CDR1 and CDR2 from the germline V gene are LGHNA and YSLEER. The CDR3 runs to 15 residues. The specimen was naive CD4+ T cells sorted from blood. Subset defined: CD45RA+ positively selected. The chain uses TRBV4-3 and TRBJ2-3, with 7 bases lining up with TRBD2. This receptor was taken from a man between 18 and 29 years old in good health. The CDR3: CASSQEAGVSDTQYF. The CDR3 DNA follows: TGCGCCAGCAGCCAAGAGGCGGGAGTGTCAGATACGCAGTATTTT.